This T cell receptor beta chain was retrieved from a study of chemoradiotherapy in HPV16-positive cancers. Study background: A couple of HPV16-positive patients' cells yielded candidate HPV-specific clones and common motifs.

Here immunoSEQ multiplex PCR was the method, and the copy in TCRdb shows in-frame clones only, minus some. The table records under 35,000 clones, 88% of them present only once. Turning to this clone: Its target is not known.

Germline V gene lookup returns CDR1 MDHEN and CDR2 SYDVKM. V dropped 4 bases and J dropped 2; count of bases not matched to a gene: 6. The CDR3 runs 16 residues. Study conclusions and caveats: Candidate HPV-specific clones and E7-related TCR motifs grew in tumor during treatment. In HPV16-positive patients, HPV-responsive T-cell expansion tracked better recurrence-free survival.

The chain has TRBV28 and TRBJ1-5; 9 bases are a match to TRBD1. Source: blood, taken from a patient who underwent chemoradiotherapy. This clonotype was sampled from a human donor with HPV-associated anogenital cancer. CDR3 protein: CASSYTGGVRNQPQHF. DNA for the CDR3: TGTGCCAGCAGTTATACAGGGGGCGTGCGCAATCAGCCCCAGCATTTT.